One T cell receptor (beta chain) is described in this entry. Its antigen remains unidentified. This sample stems from a study of blood T cells in healthy people across ages. Points from the study as a whole: PBMCs left unsorted prevented a conclusive naive versus antigen-experienced comparison. Strong correlation linked observed beta diversity and percent naive T cells.

Isolation per sample recovered at least 6 million PBMCs. A second PCR of about 7 to 12 cycles used a sample-barcoded 5' primer and a J-beta primer mix. The template-switch adaptor was a 5' adaptor with 12 random nucleotides. It tagged each cDNA molecule. One entry per CDR3 protein, called by TCRdb with MiXCR from the 5' RACE reads. Of about 760,000 distinct CDR3 sequences listed, more than 50% are singletons. In germline, CDR1 is MGHRA, CDR2 YSYEKL. V was trimmed by 0 bases and J by 0 bases, leaving 5 bases between them. The CDR3 has 14 residues. What was sequenced was blood. V gene TRBV4-1 combines with J gene TRBJ1-1; no clear D gene. This sequence was found in a man aged 40-55 years in good health. CDR3 bases: TGCGCCAGCAGCCAAGAAGCCCTGAACACTGAAGCTTTCTTT. Translation gives CASSQEALNTEAFF.